The next 11 T cell receptor beta chains were all read from a single sample in a study of T cells in Graves' hyperthyroidism and ophthalmopathy. There were TCR beta CDR3 regions amplified from RNA transcripts. With the HTBI primer set, the TCR CDR3 went through a first round of RT-PCR. TCRdb re-called the multiplex PCR reads through MiXCR, storing one row per CDR3 protein. The data contain 460,000 or so distinct CDR3 sequences, under 15% of them singletons. Sequencing input: blood. The source is a woman in her late teens or twenties with Graves' hyperthyroidism.

The V call is TRBV18, the J call TRBJ1-3; 7 bases agree with TRBD1. Germline trimming cut 5 bases from V and 14 bases from J; bases unmatched to any gene: 12. CDR1 is KGHSH, CDR2 LQKENI, per germline. This CDR3 region has 13 residues. The CDR3 region is CASSSDYQQGLYF. CDR3 bases: TGTGCCAGCTCATCAGACTATCAACAGGGGCTATATTTT.

This clonotype has a count of ten or more. The genes are TRBV19 and TRBJ1-6; unclear D gene. The V gene lost 3 bases and the J gene lost 10 bases, with 13 bases spanning the gap. Germline values: CDR1 LNHDA, CDR2 SQIVND (reference sequence). CDR3 length equals 14 residues. This CDR3 is CASSIPEVGSPLHF. Here the CDR3 DNA reads TGTGCCAGTAGTATCCCCGAGGTTGGATCACCCCTCCACTTT.

The chain is built from TRBV11-3 and TRBJ2-1; the D gene is possibly TRBD2 (6 bases). Per the germline V gene, CDR1 is SGHNT and CDR2 is YENEEA. This CDR3 is built from 17 residues. The V gene lost 1 base and the J gene lost 0 bases, with 13 bases spanning the gap. In DNA form, the CDR3 reads TGTGCCAGCAGCTTAGGCGTGACAGCGGGCTCCTACAATGAGCAGTTCTTC. Protein product: CASSLGVTAGSYNEQFF.

This clonotype was picked up a small number of times. This chain joins TRBV4-2 and TRBJ2-7; D not certain. CDR3 length: 14 amino acids. V was trimmed by 0 bases and J by 3 bases, leaving 9 bases between them. Germline CDR1 is LGHNA and CDR2 is YNFKEQ. CDR3 loop: CASSQEPGNYEQYF. CDR3 bases: TGTGCCAGCAGCCAAGAGCCTGGCAACTACGAGCAGTACTTC.

This chain uses TRBV7-9 with TRBJ1-1; D is undetermined. The CDR3 contains 13 residues. Per germline, CDR1 SEHNR and CDR2 FQNEAQ (reference sequence). Trimming cost V 7 bases and J 6 bases, with 15 bases left between them. DNA for the CDR3: TGTGCCAGCACTATGAGGGTGGTCCCTGAAGCTTTCTTT. Protein: CASTMRVVPEAFF.

The sample holds many counts of this clonotype. The V call is TRBV20-1, the J call TRBJ2-5; D gene uncertain. Trimming removed 3 bases at V and 3 bases at J, with 2 bases between. The germline V gene has CDR1 DFQATT and CDR2 SNEGSKA (reference sequence). This CDR3 has 10 amino acids. The CDR3 here is CSASEETQYF. The CDR3 region has the DNA TGCAGTGCTAGTGAAGAGACCCAGTACTTC.

There are many counts of this clonotype. The chain links TRBV20-1 to TRBJ2-1; D call uncertain. Trimming removed 5 bases from V and 4 bases from J, with 6 bases in between. From germline, CDR1 is DFQATT and CDR2 SNEGSKA (reference sequence). The CDR3 is 11 amino acids. CDR3 nucleotides: TGCAGTGCTGAACGGTACAATGAGCAGTTCTTC. Its translation is CSAERYNEQFF.

This clonotype was counted between two and nine times. The gene calls are TRBV20-1 and TRBJ2-7, with D possibly being TRBD1 (5 bases). The V end lost 5 bases, the J end lost 9 bases, and 14 bases lay between the germline ends. The CDR3 has 11 residues. The germline CDR1 and CDR2 sequences are DFQATT and SNEGSKA (reference sequence). The CDR3 coding sequence is TGCAGTGCTCCAGGGCCCCGCGGGCAGTACTTC. Translation gives CSAPGPRGQYF.

This clonotype was found a few times. The CDR3 DNA reads as TGTGCCAGCACCCAACAGGGACGAGAGACCCAGTACTTC. Amino acids: CASTQQGRETQYF. The rearrangement joins TRBV2 to TRBJ2-5, with D maybe TRBD1 (6 bases). Trimming stripped 7 bases from V and 4 bases from J, with 13 bases between. Germline CDR1 SNHLY, CDR2 FYNNEI. The CDR3 covers 13 residues.

This clonotype has at least ten counts. This rearrangement joins TRBV29-1 to TRBJ2-2; no reliable D call. Trimming removed 1 base at V and 0 bases at J, with 3 bases between. The CDR3 is 13 amino acids. Per germline, CDR1 SQVTM and CDR2 ANQGSEA. The CDR3 nucleotides are TGCAGCGTTGAAGCACCGAACACCGGGGAGCTGTTTTTT. Protein product: CSVEAPNTGELFF.

The V and J genes are TRBV12-3 or TRBV12-4 and TRBJ1-6; D is perhaps TRBD1 (5 bases). V lost 5 bases and J 7 bases, leaving 12 bases between the germline ends. This CDR3 is built from 14 residues. This CDR3 reads CASSTQEGNSPLHF. CDR3 sequence (DNA): TGTGCCAGCAGTACCCAAGAGGGGAATTCACCCCTCCACTTT.